Following are 20 T cell receptor beta chains from one sample sequenced in a study of cytomegalovirus exposure and HLA in healthy donors. PCR used 60 Vbeta primers and 13 Jbeta primers. Libraries were prepared by immunoSEQ multiplex PCR; TCRdb keeps only in-frame clonotypes and omits some of them. This table has approximately 170,000 clones, about 77% appearing once. The sequenced material came from PBMCs. The receptor source for this set is a male donor in good health and CMV-seropositive.

The rearrangement joins TRBV7-6 to TRBJ2-3, with TRBD2 matching 11 bases. Unmatched junction bases numbered 8, after V lost 1 base and J lost 2 bases. The CDR3 runs to 18 residues. Germline loops: CDR1 SGHVS, CDR2 FNYEAQ. CDR3 in amino acids: CASSLGRLAGPITDTQYF. CDR3 sequence (DNA): TGTGCCAGCAGCTTAGGGAGACTAGCGGGGCCCATCACAGATACGCAGTATTTT.

The chain carries TRBV5-6 and TRBJ2-2; D call uncertain. CDR1 is SGHDT and CDR2 is YYEEEE in the germline V gene. Trimming took 4 bases from V and 5 from J, leaving 12 bases between them. The CDR3 spans 14 residues. The CDR3 sequence: CASSVFFGTGELFF. As DNA, the CDR3 is TGTGCCAGCAGCGTCTTTTTCGGGACCGGGGAGCTGTTTTTT.

The chain has TRBV7-9 and TRBJ1-2; D is perhaps TRBD1 (5 bases). V dropped 2 bases and J dropped 8 bases, with 15 bases sitting between them. Germline CDR1 and CDR2: SEHNR and FQNEAQ (reference sequence). The CDR3 is 14 amino acids. CDR3 DNA sequence: TGTGCCAGCAGCTTAAGGGGAAATACGAGAGGCTACACCTTC. Protein product: CASSLRGNTRGYTF.

The chain combines TRBV13 with TRBJ1-1; D possibly corresponds to TRBD1 (5 bases). The CDR3 has 15 amino acids. V lost 5 bases and J lost 3, with 16 bases in between. Looked up from germline, CDR1 is PRHDT and CDR2 is FYEKMQ (reference sequence). CDR3 sequence: CASSGTLRGDTEAFF. The CDR3 DNA sequence: TGTGCCAGCAGCGGTACACTTCGGGGGGACACTGAAGCTTTCTTT.

The J gene is TRBJ2-7, the V gene TRBV11-2, with TRBD2 matching 7 bases. This CDR3 contains 14 residues. J was trimmed by 5 bases and V by 3 bases; bases with no gene match: 7. Germline CDR1 reads SGHAT; CDR2 reads FQNNGV. The CDR3 sequence: CASSFERGNHEQYF. The CDR3 nucleotides read TGTGCCAGCAGCTTTGAGCGGGGAAACCACGAGCAGTACTTC.

This CDR3 is CASKRGMETEAFF. CDR3 in DNA: TGTGCCAGCAAGCGGGGTATGGAAACTGAAGCTTTCTTT. The rearrangement links TRBV2 to TRBJ1-1; D not certain. Trimming removed 7 bases at V and 5 bases at J, with 14 bases between. Germline CDR1 SNHLY, CDR2 FYNNEI. This CDR3 has 13 residues. The whole variable domain, filled in from reference TRBV2 and TRBJ1-1, reads EPEVTQTPSHQVTQMGQEVILRCVPISNHLYFYWYRQILGQKVEFLVSFYNNEISEKSEIFDDQFSVERPDGSNFTLKIRSTKLEDSAMYFCASKRGMETEAFFGQGTRLTVV.

V is TRBV2 and J is TRBJ2-2; D is perhaps TRBD1 (5 bases). The CDR3 is made up of 14 amino acids. With 7 bases removed from V and 2 bases from J, the gap between germline ends came to 11 bases. Germline V gives CDR1 SNHLY, CDR2 FYNNEI. Here the CDR3 DNA reads TGTGCCAGCACGCCACAGGCCAACACCGGGGAGCTGTTTTTT. Translating it yields CASTPQANTGELFF.

The chain joins TRBV27 to TRBJ2-5, with 9 bases that match TRBD2. Germline assignment: CDR1 MNHEY and CDR2 SMNVEV (reference sequence). CDR3 length equals 14 residues. V shed 6 bases, J shed 3 bases, and the junction held 5 bases outside the gene matches. The CDR3 is CASSQLAGEETQYF. CDR3 in DNA: TGTGCCAGCAGCCAACTAGCGGGTGAAGAGACCCAGTACTTC.

The chain is built from TRBV5-1 and TRBJ2-7, with TRBD1 matching 7 bases. CDR3 length: 16 residues. Trimming removed 1 base from V and 4 bases from J; junction bases left unmatched: 11. Per the germline V gene, CDR1 is SGHRS and CDR2 is YFSETQ. Here the CDR3 reads CASSLRGPSTLYEQYF. The DNA of the CDR3 is TGCGCCAGCAGCTTGAGGGGGCCTTCTACCCTTTACGAGCAGTACTTC. The full variable domain, rest sourced from reference TRBV5-1 and TRBJ2-7, is KAGVTQTPRYLIKTRGQQVTLSCSPISGHRSVSWYQQTPGQGLQFLFEYFSETQRNKGNFPGRFSGRQFSNSRSEMNVSTLELGDSALYLCASSLRGPSTLYEQYFGPGTRLTVT.

This sequence joins TRBV5-1 and TRBJ2-2; TRBD1 aligns across 7 bases. Germline V gene sequence: CDR1 SGHRS, CDR2 YFSETQ. V lost 7 bases, J lost 5 bases, and 8 bases stayed unmatched. The CDR3 covers 14 residues. The CDR3 reads CASGRDSGTGELFF. The CDR3 DNA is TGCGCCAGCGGAAGGGACAGTGGTACCGGGGAGCTGTTTTTT.

This clone turned up a few times. CDR3 in amino acids: CASSESVEGYTEAFF. The CDR3 coding sequence is TGCGCCAGCAGTGAGTCGGTGGAGGGGTACACTGAAGCTTTCTTT. The chain carries TRBV10-1 and TRBJ1-1, with D maybe TRBD1 (5 bases). There are 15 residues in the CDR3. Germline CDR1 is WNHNN and CDR2 is SYGVQD (reference sequence). The V end lost 0 bases, the J end lost 3 bases, and 11 bases lay between the germline ends.

The chain is built from TRBV10-3 and TRBJ2-1, with TRBD2 matching over 14 bases. The ends lost 7 bases at V and 8 bases at J; junction bases unmatched: 4. Germline V gives CDR1 ENHRY, CDR2 SYGVKD. The CDR3 is 14 residues long. The CDR3 here is CAITGLAGVDEQFF. CDR3 DNA sequence: TGTGCCATCACGGGACTAGCGGGGGTGGATGAGCAGTTCTTC.

V usage is TRBV5-1 and J usage is TRBJ2-3, with D tentatively TRBD1 (5 bases). V lost 0 bases and J lost 3, with 11 bases in between. The length of the CDR3 is 15 residues. From germline, CDR1 is SGHRS and CDR2 YFSETQ. This CDR3 is CASSLVAGNTDTQYF. DNA for the CDR3: TGCGCCAGCAGCTTGGTGGCAGGGAATACAGATACGCAGTATTTT.

The J gene is TRBJ2-6, the V gene TRBV7-8; D perhaps matches TRBD1 (6 bases). The length of the CDR3 is 18 residues. V lost 7 bases and J lost 0, with 19 bases in between. Germline assignment: CDR1 SGHVS and CDR2 FQNEAQ. For the CDR3, the DNA is TGTGCCAGCACCCTCAGGGGCCCCTCTAGCTCTGGGGCCAACGTCCTGACTTTC. The encoded protein is CASTLRGPSSSGANVLTF.

This clone appeared many times. The chain combines TRBV6-5 with TRBJ1-3, with a possible D match to TRBD1 (5 bases). The CDR3 consists of 13 residues. Trimming cost V 5 bases and J 7 bases, with 12 bases left between them. CDR1 and CDR2 from the germline V gene are MNHEY and SVGAGI. CDR3 DNA: TGTGCCAGCAGTCAGGACGCAGGGAACACCATATATTTT. It translates to CASSQDAGNTIYF.

This clone came up a few times. The chain employs TRBV13 and TRBJ2-2; 8 positions match TRBD1. With 5 bases clipped from V and 5 bases from J, the junction kept 7 bases outside the gene matches. Germline CDR1 reads PRHDT; CDR2 reads FYEKMQ (reference sequence). This CDR3 has 15 amino acids. CDR3 sequence (DNA): TGTGCCAGCAGCGTTCAGGGGGCAGGAACCGGGGAGCTGTTTTTT. Its translation: CASSVQGAGTGELFF.

This clone showed up just once. The J gene is TRBJ1-5, the V gene TRBV4-1; 8 bases are a match to TRBD1. The CDR3 extends over 16 amino acids. Germline V gives CDR1 MGHRA, CDR2 YSYEKL. The ends lost 0 bases at V and 6 bases at J; junction bases unmatched: 7. CDR3 DNA sequence: TGCGCCAGCAGCCAAGAAGGAGCAGGGGGCCGTCAGCCCCAGCATTTT. Translated: CASSQEGAGGRQPQHF.

The chain uses TRBV5-4 and TRBJ1-1; 7 nucleotides align to TRBD1. Trimming removed 3 bases from V and 5 bases from J; junction bases left unmatched: 4. Germline V gene data show CDR1 as SGHNT and CDR2 as YYREEE (reference sequence). The CDR3 is 13 residues long. The CDR3 DNA is TGTGCCAGCAGCTGGGAACAGGGGACTGAAGCTTTCTTT. Amino acids: CASSWEQGTEAFF.

This clone came up a few times. V gene TRBV2 combines with J gene TRBJ1-3; maybe TRBD1 (6 bases). CDR1 and CDR2 from the germline V gene are SNHLY and FYNNEI. This CDR3 contains 16 residues. V lost 7 bases to trimming and J lost 1 base, with 17 bases between them. The CDR3 sequence: CASKGVRGASGNTIYF. The CDR3 DNA follows: TGTGCCAGCAAAGGGGTTCGGGGGGCATCTGGAAACACCATATATTTT.

V is TRBV30 and J is TRBJ2-1; TRBD2 matches at 8 bases. CDR1 is GTSNPN and CDR2 is SVGIG in the germline V gene (reference sequence). J gave up 9 bases and V 0 bases, and 16 bases lay outside the gene matches. This CDR3 is 17 amino acids long. DNA for the CDR3: TGTGCCTGGAGTGTACCCAGCGGGGGCCACGACTTTGGTGAGCAGTTCTTC. Protein: CAWSVPSGGHDFGEQFF.